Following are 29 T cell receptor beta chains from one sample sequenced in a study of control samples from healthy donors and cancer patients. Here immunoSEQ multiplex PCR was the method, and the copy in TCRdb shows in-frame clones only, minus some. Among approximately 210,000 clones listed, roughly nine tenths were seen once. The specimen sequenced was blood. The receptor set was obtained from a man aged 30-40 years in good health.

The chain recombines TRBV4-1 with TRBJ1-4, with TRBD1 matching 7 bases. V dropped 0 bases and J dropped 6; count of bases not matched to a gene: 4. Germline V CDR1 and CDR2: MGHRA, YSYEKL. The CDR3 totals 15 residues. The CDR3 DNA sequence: TGCGCCAGCAGCCAAGAAGAGGGGGCACATGAAAAACTGTTTTTT. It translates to CASSQEEGAHEKLFF.

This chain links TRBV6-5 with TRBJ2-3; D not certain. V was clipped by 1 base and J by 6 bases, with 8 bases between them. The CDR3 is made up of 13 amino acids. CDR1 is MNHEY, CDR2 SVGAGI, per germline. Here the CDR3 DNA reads TGTGCCAGCAGTTACTTCCTCGGGGATACGCAGTATTTT. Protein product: CASSYFLGDTQYF.

CDR3 loop: CASNPRRLGYTF. The DNA of the CDR3 is TGTGCCAGCAACCCAAGAAGACTTGGCTACACCTTC. The rearrangement uses TRBV4-2 and TRBJ1-2; D is uncertain. CDR1 and CDR2 (germline): LGHNA, YNFKEQ. The CDR3 spans 12 residues. V was clipped by 7 bases and J by 7 bases, with 13 bases between them.

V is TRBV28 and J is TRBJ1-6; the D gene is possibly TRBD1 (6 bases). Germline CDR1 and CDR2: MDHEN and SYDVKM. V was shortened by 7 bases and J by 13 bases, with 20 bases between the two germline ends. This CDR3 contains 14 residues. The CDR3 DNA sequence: TGTGCCAGCATCTCGACAGACAGGCTCACCCCCCTCCACTTT. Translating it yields CASISTDRLTPLHF.

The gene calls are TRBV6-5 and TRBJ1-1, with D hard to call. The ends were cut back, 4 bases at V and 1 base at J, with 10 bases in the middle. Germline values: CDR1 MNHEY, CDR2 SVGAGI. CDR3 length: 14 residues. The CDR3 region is CASSSSSGNTEAFF. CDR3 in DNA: TGTGCCAGCAGTTCATCGTCGGGGAACACTGAAGCTTTCTTT.

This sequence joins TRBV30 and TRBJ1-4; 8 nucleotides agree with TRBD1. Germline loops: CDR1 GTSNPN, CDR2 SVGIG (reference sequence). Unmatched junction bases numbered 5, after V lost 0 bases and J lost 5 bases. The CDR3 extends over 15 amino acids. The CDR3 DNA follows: TGTGCCTGGAGTGTACTCGGACAGGGAAATGAAAAACTGTTTTTT. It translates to CAWSVLGQGNEKLFF.

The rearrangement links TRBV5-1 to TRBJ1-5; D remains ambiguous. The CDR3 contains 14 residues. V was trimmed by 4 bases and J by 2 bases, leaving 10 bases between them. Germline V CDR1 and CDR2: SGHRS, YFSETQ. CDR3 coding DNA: TGCGCCAGCAGCCGCGACGGTCGCAATCAGCCCCAGCATTTT. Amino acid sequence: CASSRDGRNQPQHF. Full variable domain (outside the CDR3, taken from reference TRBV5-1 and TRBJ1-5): KAGVTQTPRYLIKTRGQQVTLSCSPISGHRSVSWYQQTPGQGLQFLFEYFSETQRNKGNFPGRFSGRQFSNSRSEMNVSTLELGDSALYLCASSRDGRNQPQHFGDGTRLSIL.

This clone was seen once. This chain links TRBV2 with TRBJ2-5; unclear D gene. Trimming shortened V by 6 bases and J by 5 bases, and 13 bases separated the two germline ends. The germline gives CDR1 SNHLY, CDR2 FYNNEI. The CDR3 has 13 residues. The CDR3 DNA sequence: TGTGCCAGCAGGGTAGGGCCAAGGGAGACCCAGTACTTC. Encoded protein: CASRVGPRETQYF. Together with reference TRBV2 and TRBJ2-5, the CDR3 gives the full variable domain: EPEVTQTPSHQVTQMGQEVILRCVPISNHLYFYWYRQILGQKVEFLVSFYNNEISEKSEIFDDQFSVERPDGSNFTLKIRSTKLEDSAMYFCASRVGPRETQYFGPGTRLLVL.

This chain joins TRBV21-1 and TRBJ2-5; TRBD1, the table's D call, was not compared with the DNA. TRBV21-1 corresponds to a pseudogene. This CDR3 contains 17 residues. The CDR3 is CASSRDRGLNRGETQYF. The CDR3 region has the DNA TGTGCCAGCAGCCGGGACAGGGGCCTCAACCGCGGGGAGACCCAGTACTTC.

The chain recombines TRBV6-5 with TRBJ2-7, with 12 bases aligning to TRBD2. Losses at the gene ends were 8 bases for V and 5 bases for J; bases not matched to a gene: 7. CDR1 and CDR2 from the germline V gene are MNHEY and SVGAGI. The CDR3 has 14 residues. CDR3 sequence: CASASGGAVDEQYF. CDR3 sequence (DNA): TGTGCCAGCGCTAGCGGGGGGGCAGTTGACGAGCAGTACTTC.

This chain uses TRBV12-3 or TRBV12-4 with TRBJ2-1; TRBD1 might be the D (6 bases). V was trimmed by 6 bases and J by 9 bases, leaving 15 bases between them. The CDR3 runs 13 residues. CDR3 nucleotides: TGTGCCAGCAGACGACCCGGGACAAGTGAGCAGTTCTTC. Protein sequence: CASRRPGTSEQFF.

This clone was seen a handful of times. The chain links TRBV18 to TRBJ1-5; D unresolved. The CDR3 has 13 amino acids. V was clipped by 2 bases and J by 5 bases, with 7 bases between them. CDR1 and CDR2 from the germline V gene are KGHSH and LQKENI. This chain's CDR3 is CASSPYTDQPQHF. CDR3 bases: TGTGCCAGCTCACCATACACCGATCAGCCCCAGCATTTT.

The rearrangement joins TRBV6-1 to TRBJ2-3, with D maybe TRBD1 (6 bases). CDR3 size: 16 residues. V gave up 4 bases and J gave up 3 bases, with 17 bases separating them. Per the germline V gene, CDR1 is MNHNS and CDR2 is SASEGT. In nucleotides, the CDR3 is TGTGCCAGCAGTGCCGAGGTACCAGGGGAGACAGATACGCAGTATTTT. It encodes CASSAEVPGETDTQYF.

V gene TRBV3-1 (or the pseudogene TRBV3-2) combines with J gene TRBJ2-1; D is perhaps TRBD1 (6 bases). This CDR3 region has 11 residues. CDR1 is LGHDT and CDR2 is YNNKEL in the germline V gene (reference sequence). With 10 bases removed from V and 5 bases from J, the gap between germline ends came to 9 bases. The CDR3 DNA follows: TGTGCCACCAACAGGGACAATGAGCAGTTCTTC. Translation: CATNRDNEQFF.

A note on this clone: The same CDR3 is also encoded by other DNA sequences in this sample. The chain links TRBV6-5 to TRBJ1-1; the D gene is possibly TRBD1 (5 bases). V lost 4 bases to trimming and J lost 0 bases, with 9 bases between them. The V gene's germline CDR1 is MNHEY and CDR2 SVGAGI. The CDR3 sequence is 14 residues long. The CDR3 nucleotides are TGTGCCAGCAGTTCCGGGACCTTGAACACTGAAGCTTTCTTT. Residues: CASSSGTLNTEAFF.

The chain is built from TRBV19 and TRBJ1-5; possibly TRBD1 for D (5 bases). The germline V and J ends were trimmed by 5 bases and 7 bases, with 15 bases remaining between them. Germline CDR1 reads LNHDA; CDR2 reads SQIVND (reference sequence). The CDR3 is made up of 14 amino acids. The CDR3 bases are TGTGCCAGTAGTGAATCTGGGGGAGGCCAGCCCCAGCATTTT. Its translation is CASSESGGGQPQHF.

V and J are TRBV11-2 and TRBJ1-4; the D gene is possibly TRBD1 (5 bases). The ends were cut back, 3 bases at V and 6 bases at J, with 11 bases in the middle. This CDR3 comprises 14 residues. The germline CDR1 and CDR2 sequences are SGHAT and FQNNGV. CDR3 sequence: CASSLQGYDEKLFF. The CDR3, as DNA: TGTGCCAGCAGCTTGCAGGGATACGATGAAAAACTGTTTTTT.

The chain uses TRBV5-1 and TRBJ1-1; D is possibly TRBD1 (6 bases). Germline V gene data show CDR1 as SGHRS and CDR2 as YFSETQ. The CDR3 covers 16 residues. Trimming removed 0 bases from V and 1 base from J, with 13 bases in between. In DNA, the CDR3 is TGCGCCAGCAGCTTGGGGCACAGGGTAAGGAACACTGAAGCTTTCTTT. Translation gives CASSLGHRVRNTEAFF.

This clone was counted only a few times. This CDR3 is CAWSIVGGAGNEQFF. The DNA for the CDR3 is TGTGCCTGGAGTATCGTCGGGGGGGCGGGAAATGAGCAGTTCTTC. J is TRBJ2-1 and V is TRBV30, with 8 bases fitting TRBD2. The length of the CDR3 is 15 residues. V gave up 2 bases and J gave up 7 bases; unmatched junction bases: 10. Germline V CDR1 and CDR2: GTSNPN, SVGIG (reference sequence).

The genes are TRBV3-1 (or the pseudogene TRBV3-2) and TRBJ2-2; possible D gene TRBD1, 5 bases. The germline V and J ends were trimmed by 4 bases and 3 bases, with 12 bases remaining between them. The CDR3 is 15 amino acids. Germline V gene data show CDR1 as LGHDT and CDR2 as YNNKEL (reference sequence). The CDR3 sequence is CASSPFDRDTGELFF. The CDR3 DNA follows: TGTGCCAGCAGCCCCTTTGACAGAGACACCGGGGAGCTGTTTTTT.

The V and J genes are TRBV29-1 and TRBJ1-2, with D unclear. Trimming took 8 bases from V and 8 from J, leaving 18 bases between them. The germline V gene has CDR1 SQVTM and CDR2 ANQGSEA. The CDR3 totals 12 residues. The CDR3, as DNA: TGCAGCATTTGCTTGGCAGGCCCCGGCTACACCTTC. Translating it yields CSICLAGPGYTF.

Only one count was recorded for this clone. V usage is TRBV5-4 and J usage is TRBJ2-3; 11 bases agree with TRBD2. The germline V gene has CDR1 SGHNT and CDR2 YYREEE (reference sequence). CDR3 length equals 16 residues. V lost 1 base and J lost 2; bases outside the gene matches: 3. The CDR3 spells CASSLRLAGPTDTQYF. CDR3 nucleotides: TGTGCCAGCAGCTTGCGACTAGCGGGGCCCACAGATACGCAGTATTTT.

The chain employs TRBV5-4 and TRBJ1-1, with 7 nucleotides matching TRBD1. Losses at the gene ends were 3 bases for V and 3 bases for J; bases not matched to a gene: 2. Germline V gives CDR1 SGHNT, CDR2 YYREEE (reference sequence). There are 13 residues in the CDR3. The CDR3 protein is CASSSGQDTEAFF. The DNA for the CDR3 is TGTGCCAGCAGCTCAGGACAGGACACTGAAGCTTTCTTT.

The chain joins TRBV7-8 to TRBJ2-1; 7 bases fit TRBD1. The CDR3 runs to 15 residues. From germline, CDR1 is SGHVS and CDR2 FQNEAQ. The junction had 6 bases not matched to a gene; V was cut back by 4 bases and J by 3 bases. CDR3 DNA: TGTGCCAGCAGCTACGACAGGGCAAACTACAATGAGCAGTTCTTC. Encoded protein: CASSYDRANYNEQFF. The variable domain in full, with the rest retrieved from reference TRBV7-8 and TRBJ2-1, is GAGVSQSPRYKVAKRGQDVALRCDPISGHVSLFWYQQALGQGPEFLTYFQNEAQLDKSGLPSDRFFAERPEGSVSTLKIQRTQQEDSAVYLCASSYDRANYNEQFFGPGTRLTVL.

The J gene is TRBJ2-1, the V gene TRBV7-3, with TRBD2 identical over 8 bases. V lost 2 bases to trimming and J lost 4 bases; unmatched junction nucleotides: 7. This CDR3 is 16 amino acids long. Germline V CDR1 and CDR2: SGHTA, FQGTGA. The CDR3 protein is CASSLAVGTSYNEQFF. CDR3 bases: TGTGCCAGCAGCTTAGCCGTAGGGACTAGTTACAATGAGCAGTTCTTC.

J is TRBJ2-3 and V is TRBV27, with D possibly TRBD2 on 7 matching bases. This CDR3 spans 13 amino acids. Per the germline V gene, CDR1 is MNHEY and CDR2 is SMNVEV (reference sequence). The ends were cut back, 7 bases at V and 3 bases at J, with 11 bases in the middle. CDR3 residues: CASTEGGTDTQYF. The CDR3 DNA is TGTGCCAGCACCGAGGGGGGGACAGATACGCAGTATTTT.

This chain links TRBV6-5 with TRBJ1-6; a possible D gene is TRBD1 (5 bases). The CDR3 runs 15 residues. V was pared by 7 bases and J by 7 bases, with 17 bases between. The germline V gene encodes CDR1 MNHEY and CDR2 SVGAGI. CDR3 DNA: TGTGCCAGCAAGGGAGTAGCAGGGAGGAATTCACCCCTCCACTTT. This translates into CASKGVAGRNSPLHF.

The CDR3 region has the DNA TGCAGCGTTGAAGGGGGGGGTGGTGAAGCTTTCTTT. It translates to CSVEGGGGEAFF. The V gene is TRBV29-1, the J gene TRBJ1-1, with D possibly matching TRBD1 (5 bases). Germline V CDR1 and CDR2: SQVTM, ANQGSEA. Trimming took off 1 base at V and 7 bases at J, with 10 bases between the two ends. This CDR3 spans 12 amino acids.

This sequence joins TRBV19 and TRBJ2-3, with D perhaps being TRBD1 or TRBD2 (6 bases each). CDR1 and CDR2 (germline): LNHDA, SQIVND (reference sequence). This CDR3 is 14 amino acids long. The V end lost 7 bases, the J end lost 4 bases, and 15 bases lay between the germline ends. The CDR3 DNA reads TGTGCCAGTATGGGGAGGCAGGGGTCAGATACGCAGTATTTT. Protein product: CASMGRQGSDTQYF.